This T cell receptor beta chain emerged from a study of response to subunit inactivated influenza vaccine. Points from the study as a whole: The authors put forward the suggestion that each seasonal influenza vaccination may bring in only a limited number of new T cells.

As to this clonotype: Its antigen remains unidentified.

From the RT-PCR reads, TCRdb called clonotypes with MiXCR, one entry per CDR3 protein. The table lists roughly 700,000 distinct CDR3 sequences, 15% to 18% of them singletons. The clonotype was recovered from a man aged 50 to 59 who received an inactivated influenza vaccine. The starting material was PBMCs from blood, obtained roughly 12 days after vaccination.

The CDR3 nucleotides are TGTGCCATCAGTCCGAAACAGGGTTTGAACACCGGGGAGCTGTTTTTT. This gives the protein CAISPKQGLNTGELFF. V is TRBV10-3 and J is TRBJ2-2, with a tentative D call TRBD1 (6 bases). Looked up from germline, CDR1 is ENHRY and CDR2 is SYGVKD. The CDR3 runs to 16 residues. Trimming cost V 5 bases and J 1 base, with 14 bases left between them.